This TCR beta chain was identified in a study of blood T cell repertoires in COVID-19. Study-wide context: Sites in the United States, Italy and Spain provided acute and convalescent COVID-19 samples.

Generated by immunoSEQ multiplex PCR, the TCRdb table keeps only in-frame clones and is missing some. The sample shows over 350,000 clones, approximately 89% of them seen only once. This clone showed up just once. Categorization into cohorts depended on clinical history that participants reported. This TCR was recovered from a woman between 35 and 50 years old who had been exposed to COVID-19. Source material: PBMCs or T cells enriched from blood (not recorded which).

The CDR3: CASSLEVQRGRETQYF. CDR3 nucleotides: TGTGCCAGCAGCTTAGAGGTCCAGCGGGGTCGCGAGACCCAGTACTTC. V is TRBV7-8 and J is TRBJ2-5; 7 bases agree with TRBD2. The germline V gene has CDR1 SGHVS and CDR2 FQNEAQ. V was clipped by 1 base and J by 5 bases; unmatched bases: 10. The CDR3 consists of 16 residues.